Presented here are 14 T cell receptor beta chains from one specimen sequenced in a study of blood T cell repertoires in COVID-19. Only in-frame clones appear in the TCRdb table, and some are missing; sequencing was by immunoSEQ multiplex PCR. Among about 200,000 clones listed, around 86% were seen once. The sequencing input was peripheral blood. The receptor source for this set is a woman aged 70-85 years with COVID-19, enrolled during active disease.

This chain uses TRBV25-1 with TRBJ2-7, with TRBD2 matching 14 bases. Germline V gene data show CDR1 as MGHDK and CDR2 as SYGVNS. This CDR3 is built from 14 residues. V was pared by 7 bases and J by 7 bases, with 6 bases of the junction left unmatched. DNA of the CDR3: TGTGCCAGCATTGGGACTAGCGGGAGTGAAGAGCAGTACTTC. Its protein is CASIGTSGSEEQYF.

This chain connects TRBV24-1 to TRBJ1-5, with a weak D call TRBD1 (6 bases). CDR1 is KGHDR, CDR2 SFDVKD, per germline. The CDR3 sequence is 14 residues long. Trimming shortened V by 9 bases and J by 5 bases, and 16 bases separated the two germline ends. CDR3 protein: CATATDRQDQPQHF. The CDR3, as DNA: TGTGCCACCGCTACGGACAGACAGGATCAGCCCCAGCATTTT.

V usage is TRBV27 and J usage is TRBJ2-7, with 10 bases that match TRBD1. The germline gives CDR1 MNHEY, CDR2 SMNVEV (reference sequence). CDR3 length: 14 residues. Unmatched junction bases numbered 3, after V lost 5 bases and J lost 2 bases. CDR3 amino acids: CASSLGTGAYEQYF. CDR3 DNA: TGTGCCAGCAGTCTCGGGACAGGGGCCTACGAGCAGTACTTC.

CDR3: CASSRFYSSGNTIYF. The CDR3 DNA reads TGTGCCAGCAGCCGCTTTTACAGCTCTGGAAACACCATATATTTT. The chain employs TRBV6-2 or TRBV6-3 and TRBJ1-3; no definite D call. The CDR3 is made up of 15 amino acids. The V gene's germline CDR1 is MNHEY and CDR2 SVGEGT. Between the trimmed V and J ends, which lost 6 bases and 0 bases, there was a span of 12 bases.

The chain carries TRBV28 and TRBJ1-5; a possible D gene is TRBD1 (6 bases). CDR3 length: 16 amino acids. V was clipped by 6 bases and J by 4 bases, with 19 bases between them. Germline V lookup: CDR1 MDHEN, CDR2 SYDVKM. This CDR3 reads CASRQPTGIRNQPQHF. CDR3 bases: TGTGCCAGCAGACAACCTACAGGGATTAGAAATCAGCCCCAGCATTTT.

The CDR3 here is CASRGEGGANQPQHF. CDR3 nucleotide sequence: TGTGCCAGCAGAGGGGAAGGGGGCGCGAATCAGCCCCAGCATTTT. The rearrangement joins TRBV6-5 to TRBJ1-5, with 7 bases that match TRBD1. Germline trimming cut 6 bases from V and 4 bases from J; bases unmatched to any gene: 9. Germline V gene lookup returns CDR1 MNHEY and CDR2 SVGAGI. The CDR3 sequence is 15 residues long.

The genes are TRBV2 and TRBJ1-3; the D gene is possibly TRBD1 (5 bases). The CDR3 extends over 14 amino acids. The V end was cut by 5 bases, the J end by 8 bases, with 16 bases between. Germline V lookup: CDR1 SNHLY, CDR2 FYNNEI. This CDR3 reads CASSFLQARDTIYF. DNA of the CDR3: TGTGCCAGCAGTTTTCTACAGGCAAGGGACACCATATATTTT.

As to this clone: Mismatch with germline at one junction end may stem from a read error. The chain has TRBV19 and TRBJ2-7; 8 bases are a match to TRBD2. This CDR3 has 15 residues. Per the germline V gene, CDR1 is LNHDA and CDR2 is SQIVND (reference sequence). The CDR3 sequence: CASSETGGPSSEQYF. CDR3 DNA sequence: TGTGCCAGTAGTGAAACGGGAGGGCCGTCCTCCGAGCAGTACTTC.

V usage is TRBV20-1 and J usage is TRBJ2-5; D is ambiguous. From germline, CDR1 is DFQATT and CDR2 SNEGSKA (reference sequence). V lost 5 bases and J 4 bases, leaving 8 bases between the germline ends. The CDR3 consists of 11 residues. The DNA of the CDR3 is TGCAGTGCTTACACAAGAGAGACCCAGTACTTC. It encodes CSAYTRETQYF.

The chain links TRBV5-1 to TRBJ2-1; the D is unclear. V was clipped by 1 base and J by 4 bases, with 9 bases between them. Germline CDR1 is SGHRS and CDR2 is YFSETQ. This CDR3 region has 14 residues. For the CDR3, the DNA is TGCGCCAGCAGCTTGCCTTCTAGATACAATGAGCAGTTCTTC. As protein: CASSLPSRYNEQFF.

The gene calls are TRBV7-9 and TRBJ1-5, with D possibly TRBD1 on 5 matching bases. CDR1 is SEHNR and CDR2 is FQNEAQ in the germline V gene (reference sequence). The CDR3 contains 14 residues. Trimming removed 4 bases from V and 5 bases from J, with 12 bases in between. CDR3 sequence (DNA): TGTGCCAGCAGCTCATCAGGGCTCCATCAGCCCCAGCATTTT. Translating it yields CASSSSGLHQPQHF. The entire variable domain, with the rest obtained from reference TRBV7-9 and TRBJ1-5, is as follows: DTGVSQNPRHKITKRGQNVTFRCDPISEHNRLYWYRQTLGQGPEFLTYFQNEAQLEKSRLLSDRFSAERPKGSFSTLEIQRTEQGDSAMYLCASSSSGLHQPQHFGDGTRLSIL.

As DNA, the CDR3 is TGTGCCAGCAGTCCACAGGGAGCTGAAGCTTTCTTT. This sequence encodes CASSPQGAEAFF. This chain links TRBV6-6 with TRBJ1-1, with D possibly matching TRBD1 (6 bases). This CDR3 contains 12 residues. Between the trimmed V and J ends, which lost 5 bases and 6 bases, there was a span of 10 bases. Looked up from germline, CDR1 is MNHNY and CDR2 is SVGAGI (reference sequence).

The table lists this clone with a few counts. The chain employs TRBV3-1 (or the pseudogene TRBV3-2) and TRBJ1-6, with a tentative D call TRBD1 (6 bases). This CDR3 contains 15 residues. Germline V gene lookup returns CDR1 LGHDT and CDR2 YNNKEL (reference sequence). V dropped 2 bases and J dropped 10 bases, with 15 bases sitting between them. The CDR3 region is CASSQFGQGSSPLHF. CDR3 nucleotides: TGTGCCAGCAGCCAATTCGGGCAGGGGTCGTCACCCCTCCACTTT.

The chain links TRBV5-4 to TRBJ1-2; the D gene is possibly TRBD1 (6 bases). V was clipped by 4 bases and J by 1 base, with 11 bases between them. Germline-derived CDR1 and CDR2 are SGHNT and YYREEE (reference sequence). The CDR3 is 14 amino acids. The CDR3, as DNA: TGTGCCAGCAGCATCGGACAGAGTAACTATGGCTACACCTTC. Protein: CASSIGQSNYGYTF.